One sample yielded the 24 T cell receptor beta chains listed below, sequenced in a study of shared clonotypes between healthy human individuals (dated by TCRdb to about 2020). To prepare the library, the immunoSEQ multiplex PCR assay was applied. TCRdb carries this immuneACCESS record with in-frame sequences only. Its versions omit some clonotypes, under half of them owing to an unresolved V gene in the studies checked, with the rest unexplained. The sample table records about 2.4 million clones; roughly nine tenths of these occur just once. The top ten constitute around 0.15% of the sample. Sequencing was performed on naive CD4+ T cells sorted from blood. What this sample's cell subset or site label stands for: CD45RA+ positively selected. These receptors originate from a young man in good health.

The V gene is TRBV19, the J gene TRBJ2-3; 9 bases map to TRBD2. The length of the CDR3 is 17 residues. Germline trimming cut 3 bases from V and 1 base from J; bases unmatched to any gene: 8. Germline V gives CDR1 LNHDA, CDR2 SQIVND (reference sequence). In DNA form, the CDR3 reads TGTGCCAGTAGTATTGGAGCGGGAGGACCGGGCACAGATACGCAGTATTTT. Its translation: CASSIGAGGPGTDTQYF.

V gene TRBV30 combines with J gene TRBJ2-6, with a tentative D call TRBD1 (5 bases). This CDR3 comprises 11 residues. In germline, CDR1 is GTSNPN, CDR2 SVGIG (reference sequence). The CDR3 region is CATGESAVLTF. The CDR3 DNA reads as TGTGCTACAGGAGAAAGTGCCGTCCTGACTTTC.

The rearrangement links TRBV5-1 to TRBJ2-3; 8 nucleotides agree with TRBD1. Germline V CDR1 and CDR2: SGHRS, YFSETQ. CDR3 length: 14 residues. Unmatched junction bases numbered 9, after V lost 8 bases and J lost 4 bases. This CDR3 is CASTQDREADTQYF. CDR3 nucleotide sequence: TGCGCCAGTACCCAGGACAGGGAGGCAGATACGCAGTATTTT.

The chain joins TRBV11-2 to TRBJ1-2, with D possibly TRBD1 on 6 matching bases. The germline V gene encodes CDR1 SGHAT and CDR2 FQNNGV. The CDR3 is 12 amino acids. V was clipped by 6 bases and J by 6 bases, with 11 bases between them. CDR3 in amino acids: CASRYREDGYTF. The CDR3 DNA reads TGTGCCAGCAGATACAGGGAAGATGGCTACACCTTC.

This chain connects TRBV4-1 to TRBJ1-6; tentative D call: TRBD1 (5 bases). Trimming stripped 1 base from V and 4 bases from J, with 20 bases between. CDR1 is MGHRA, CDR2 YSYEKL, per germline. CDR3 size: 19 residues. CDR3 sequence reads: CASSQGVLDSPTYNSPLHF. The CDR3 DNA sequence: TGCGCCAGCAGCCAAGGGGTCCTTGACAGCCCTACTTATAATTCACCCCTCCACTTT.

J is TRBJ2-6 and V is TRBV11-2; no definite D call. The germline gives CDR1 SGHAT, CDR2 FQNNGV. Trimming removed 1 base from V and 3 bases from J, with 10 bases in between. The CDR3 contains 16 residues. DNA for the CDR3: TGTGCCAGCAGCTTAGTTTTGGGCTTTGGGGCCAACGTCCTGACTTTC. The encoded protein is CASSLVLGFGANVLTF.

The chain combines TRBV27 with TRBJ1-5; the D gene is possibly TRBD1 (5 bases). Looked up from germline, CDR1 is MNHEY and CDR2 is SMNVEV (reference sequence). This CDR3 comprises 12 residues. V lost 7 bases and J 5 bases, leaving 9 bases between the germline ends. The CDR3 loop is CASKEGDQPQHF. Here the CDR3 DNA reads TGTGCCAGCAAAGAAGGGGATCAGCCCCAGCATTTT.

V and J are TRBV7-6 and TRBJ2-1, with 10 bases identical to TRBD2. The trim removed 3 bases at V and 4 bases at J, leaving 9 bases unmatched. The germline CDR1 and CDR2 sequences are SGHVS and FNYEAQ. This CDR3 has 17 residues. CDR3 DNA sequence: TGTGCCAGCAGCTTGGGGCTAGCGGGAGCGGCGTACAATGAGCAGTTCTTC. It yields the protein CASSLGLAGAAYNEQFF. The full variable domain, its missing parts supplied by reference TRBV7-6 and TRBJ2-1, is GAGVSQSPRYKVTKRGQDVALRCDPISGHVSLYWYRQALGQGPEFLTYFNYEAQQDKSGLPNDRFSAERPEGSISTLTIQRTEQRDSAMYRCASSLGLAGAAYNEQFFGPGTRLTVL.

The CDR3 loop reads CASSLGSPGQGSAGELFF. CDR3 coding DNA: TGTGCCAGCAGCTTAGGTTCACCGGGACAGGGCTCCGCCGGGGAGCTGTTTTTT. V usage is TRBV7-2 and J usage is TRBJ2-2, with 9 bases matching TRBD1. CDR3 length equals 18 residues. The junction had 12 bases not matched to a gene; V was cut back by 1 base and J by 6 bases. Looked up from germline, CDR1 is SGHTA and CDR2 is FQGNSA.

CDR3 residues: CASSQDPSGSTYEQYF. The DNA of the CDR3 is TGCGCCAGCAGCCAAGACCCTTCGGGATCCACCTACGAGCAGTACTTC. The chain uses TRBV4-3 and TRBJ2-7; TRBD2 is a possible D gene (5 bases). The CDR3 spans 16 residues. Germline V gene lookup returns CDR1 LGHNA and CDR2 YSLEER. V was clipped by 0 bases and J by 2 bases, with 14 bases between them.

The rearrangement links TRBV30 to TRBJ1-6; D perhaps matches TRBD1 (5 bases). Germline CDR1 and CDR2: GTSNPN and SVGIG (reference sequence). CDR3 length: 16 amino acids. Trimming took 0 bases from V and 8 from J, leaving 17 bases between them. CDR3 residues: CAWSVMVRDPYSPLHF. In nucleotides, the CDR3 is TGTGCCTGGAGTGTAATGGTCCGGGACCCCTATTCACCCCTCCACTTT.

Details on this clone: This same CDR3 is encoded by further DNA sequences in the sample. The chain's CDR3 is CASSPERNTGELFF. The CDR3 DNA sequence: TGTGCCAGCTCACCGGAGAGGAACACCGGGGAGCTGTTTTTT. The V and J genes are TRBV18 and TRBJ2-2; the D is unclear. Per the germline V gene, CDR1 is KGHSH and CDR2 is LQKENI. Trimming removed 3 bases at V and 1 base at J, with 6 bases between. CDR3 length equals 14 residues.

The V and J genes are TRBV30 and TRBJ1-2; weak D call: TRBD1 (5 bases). This CDR3 is 15 amino acids long. Trimming pared 0 bases from V and 3 bases from J, leaving 14 bases between. Germline loops: CDR1 GTSNPN, CDR2 SVGIG (reference sequence). The CDR3 protein is CAWSVGTTADYGYTF. The CDR3 nucleotides are TGTGCCTGGAGTGTAGGGACGACAGCGGACTATGGCTACACCTTC. The full variable domain, with the rest looked up from reference TRBV30 and TRBJ1-2, is SQTIHQWPATLVQPVGSPLSLECTVEGTSNPNLYWYRQAAGRGLQLLFYSVGIGQISSEVPQNLSASRPQDRQFILSSKKLLLSDSGFYLCAWSVGTTADYGYTFGSGTRLTVV.

The genes are TRBV19 and TRBJ1-5; D unresolved. The V end was cut by 0 bases, the J end by 3 bases, with 12 bases between. This CDR3 spans 16 amino acids. Germline-derived CDR1 and CDR2 are LNHDA and SQIVND (reference sequence). DNA of the CDR3: TGTGCCAGTAGTATAGAATCTTGGGGATACAATCAGCCCCAGCATTTT. Its translation is CASSIESWGYNQPQHF.

This clone was detected once. The gene calls are TRBV7-9 and TRBJ2-5, with D uncertain. Germline lookup yields CDR1 SEHNR and CDR2 FQNEAQ (reference sequence). V dropped 3 bases and J dropped 5 bases, with 10 bases sitting between them. This CDR3 contains 13 residues. The CDR3 nucleotides read TGTGCCAGCAGCTTCGGGCAGAGGGAGACCCAGTACTTC. Encoded protein: CASSFGQRETQYF. The whole variable domain, remainder taken from reference TRBV7-9 and TRBJ2-5, is DTGVSQNPRHKITKRGQNVTFRCDPISEHNRLYWYRQTLGQGPEFLTYFQNEAQLEKSRLLSDRFSAERPKGSFSTLEIQRTEQGDSAMYLCASSFGQRETQYFGPGTRLLVL.

V is TRBV7-2 and J is TRBJ2-3; 12 positions match TRBD2. The CDR3 runs to 16 residues. CDR1 and CDR2 (germline): SGHTA, FQGNSA. The J segment lost 2 bases and the V segment lost 5 bases, leaving 5 bases of the junction unmatched. Here the CDR3 DNA reads TGTGCCAGCAGCCCAGGACTAGCGGGGACCACAGATACGCAGTATTTT. Protein: CASSPGLAGTTDTQYF.

The chain is built from TRBV7-9 and TRBJ2-5; a weak D match, TRBD2 (5 bases). CDR3 length: 15 amino acids. The ends were cut back, 0 bases at V and 11 bases at J, with 19 bases in the middle. Per germline, CDR1 SEHNR and CDR2 FQNEAQ (reference sequence). The CDR3 protein is CASSLATGIPTVQYF. The DNA for the CDR3 is TGTGCCAGCAGCTTAGCTACGGGGATCCCTACGGTGCAGTACTTC.

CDR3 in amino acids: CASSRSRQGRREQYF. CDR3 coding DNA: TGTGCCAGCAGCCGAAGTCGTCAGGGTAGGAGGGAGCAGTACTTC. The rearrangement uses TRBV28 and TRBJ2-7; tentatively, D is TRBD1 or TRBD2 (5 bases each). CDR1 is MDHEN, CDR2 SYDVKM, per germline. The CDR3 runs to 15 residues. V dropped 6 bases and J dropped 7 bases, with 22 bases sitting between them.

The gene calls are TRBV10-3 and TRBJ2-7, with 11 bases aligning to TRBD2. The CDR3 is made up of 14 amino acids. Germline CDR1 reads ENHRY; CDR2 reads SYGVKD. Trimming cost V 7 bases and J 5 bases; bases outside gene matches: 7. The CDR3 DNA follows: TGTGCCATCACCCCTAGCGGGGGGCGGGACGAGCAGTACTTC. Protein: CAITPSGGRDEQYF.

To note about this clone: At one boundary the junction diverges from the germline segment, which might be a read error. The genes are TRBV15 and TRBJ2-7; D gene unclear. Per germline, CDR1 LNHNV and CDR2 YYDKDF (reference sequence). The CDR3 covers 13 residues. CDR3 residues: CATSSPGVYGQYF. The CDR3, as DNA: TGTGCCACCAGCAGCCCAGGTGTCTACGGGCAGTACTTC.

A note on this clone: This CDR3 is also generated by other DNA sequences in the sample. The rearrangement uses TRBV6-1 and TRBJ1-5; 7 bases fit TRBD1. Germline CDR1 reads MNHNS; CDR2 reads SASEGT. V trimming: 2 bases; J trimming: 6 bases; junction bases outside the gene matches: 4. There are 14 residues in the CDR3. The chain's CDR3 is CASSEQGGGQPQHF. In DNA, the CDR3 is TGTGCCAGCAGTGAACAGGGGGGGGGTCAGCCCCAGCATTTT.

Notes on this clone: Other DNA sequences from this sample encode an identical CDR3 as well. V gene TRBV18 combines with J gene TRBJ2-7; D could derive from TRBD1 or TRBD2 (5 bases each). The CDR3 spans 14 residues. The germline gives CDR1 KGHSH, CDR2 LQKENI. With 3 bases removed from V and 1 base from J, the gap between germline ends came to 10 bases. CDR3 sequence reads: CASSPGTVSYEQYF. The CDR3 coding sequence is TGTGCCAGCTCACCCGGGACGGTATCCTACGAGCAGTACTTC. Complete variable domain (other parts from reference TRBV18 and TRBJ2-7): NAGVMQNPRHLVRRRGQEARLRCSPMKGHSHVYWYRQLPEEGLKFMVYLQKENIIDESGMPKERFSAEFPKEGPSILRIQQVVRGDSAAYFCASSPGTVSYEQYFGPGTRLTVT.

The chain links TRBV19 to TRBJ1-6; 10 positions agree with TRBD1. V was pared by 4 bases and J by 6 bases, with 3 bases of the junction left unmatched. Germline V gene lookup returns CDR1 LNHDA and CDR2 SQIVND (reference sequence). The CDR3 has 15 residues. The chain's CDR3 is CASSSRDRGNSPLHF. CDR3 bases: TGTGCCAGTAGTAGCCGGGACAGGGGTAATTCACCCCTCCACTTT.

This clone was detected only a few times. The V call is TRBV7-9, the J call TRBJ1-4; D gene uncertain. V was trimmed by 7 bases and J by 14 bases, leaving 20 bases between them. Germline CDR1 reads SEHNR; CDR2 reads FQNEAQ (reference sequence). CDR3 length: 13 amino acids. CDR3 region: CASTTEEGKRLFF. In DNA form, the CDR3 reads TGTGCCAGCACCACCGAAGAGGGAAAAAGGCTGTTTTTT.